This TCR beta chain was captured by sequencing in a study of cytomegalovirus exposure and HLA in healthy donors. This CDR3 comprises 14 residues. The germline V gene encodes CDR1 SEHNR and CDR2 FQNEAQ (reference sequence). With V trimmed by 4 bases and J by 4 bases, 6 bases remained unmatched. Primers included in the PCR were 60 Vbeta and 13 Jbeta primers. Some clones are missing from TCRdb's copy, which holds only in-frame ones; the method was immunoSEQ multiplex PCR. The table records about 140,000 clones, over 75% of them present only once. Sequenced sample: PBMCs. This rearrangement joins TRBV7-9 to TRBJ2-5; 7 bases agree with TRBD1. The origin of this receptor is a middle-aged woman in good health and CMV-seronegative. Here the CDR3 DNA reads TGTGCCAGCAGCTCGAGTAGGGGGCTAGAGACCCAGTACTTC. As protein: CASSSSRGLETQYF.